This entry lists 6 T cell receptor beta chains sequenced from one sample in a study of CD4 T cell repertoires in COVID-19. Assay: immunoSEQ multiplex PCR; the TCRdb copy retains only in-frame clones and omits some. The sample includes more than 65,000 clones, roughly 85% of them seen just once. Sequenced material: CD4+ T cells from peripheral blood, taken after recovery from COVID-19. Every receptor here comes from a human donor who had COVID-19.

V usage is TRBV6-2 or TRBV6-3 and J usage is TRBJ2-7; no firm D call. This CDR3 is 13 amino acids long. The V gene's germline CDR1 is MNHEY and CDR2 SVGEGT. The V gene lost 6 bases and the J gene lost 2 bases, with 11 bases spanning the gap. In DNA form, the CDR3 reads TGTGCCAGCAGCTCTTTGGGGACCTACGAGCAGTACTTC. Encoded protein: CASSSLGTYEQYF.

J is TRBJ2-1 and V is TRBV5-1; 9 positions agree with TRBD2. Losses at the gene ends were 0 bases for V and 4 bases for J; bases not matched to a gene: 8. This CDR3 comprises 17 residues. Germline CDR1 and CDR2: SGHRS and YFSETQ. Here the CDR3 DNA reads TGCGCCAGCAGCTTGGATGGTAGCGGGAGTGGATACAATGAGCAGTTCTTC. Translated: CASSLDGSGSGYNEQFF.

CDR3 loop: CASHRGAQFF. CDR3 coding DNA: TGTGCCAGCCACAGGGGGGCGCAGTTCTTC. V gene TRBV5-8 combines with J gene TRBJ2-1; TRBD1 matches at 8 bases. CDR1 and CDR2 (germline): SGHTS, YDEGEE. V lost 7 bases and J lost 12; bases outside the gene matches: 3. CDR3 length: 10 residues.

This chain links TRBV5-4 with TRBJ2-2, with TRBD2 matching over 11 bases. Looked up from germline, CDR1 is SGHNT and CDR2 is YYREEE (reference sequence). With 0 bases clipped from V and 3 bases from J, the junction kept 4 bases outside the gene matches. This CDR3 comprises 17 residues. The CDR3 reads CASSLAGTSGYTGELFF. CDR3 DNA: TGTGCCAGCAGCTTGGCCGGGACTAGCGGCTACACCGGGGAGCTGTTTTTT.

CDR3 residues: CASTDRLKQFF. For the CDR3, the DNA is TGTGCCAGTACCGACAGACTAAAGCAGTTCTTC. This chain joins TRBV19 and TRBJ2-1; D tentatively reads TRBD1 or TRBD2 (5 bases each). The CDR3 is 11 amino acids. With 7 bases removed from V and 11 bases from J, the gap between germline ends came to 12 bases. Germline CDR1 is LNHDA and CDR2 is SQIVND (reference sequence).

This chain uses TRBV5-1 with TRBJ1-2; D remains ambiguous. Germline CDR1 SGHRS, CDR2 YFSETQ. This CDR3 contains 15 residues. Trimming stripped 4 bases from V and 1 base from J, with 14 bases between. This chain's CDR3 is CASSHDGEINYGYTF. In nucleotides, the CDR3 is TGCGCCAGCAGCCATGACGGGGAGATTAACTATGGCTACACCTTC.